This is a list of T cell receptor beta chains from one sample in a study of CXCR3-negative and CXCR3-positive naive CD8 T cells. Using the 5' RACE reads, TCRdb records one entry per CDR3 protein without DNA. Across some 130,000 distinct CDR3 sequences, the top ten clones capture 0.49% of the sample. Sequencing was performed on naive CXCR3- CD8+ T cells from blood. These TCRs come from a human donor in good health. Some clones in this sample may be carry-over from other donors' samples. CDR3s include the opening cysteine and the closing phenylalanine or tryptophan.

j_gene: TRBJ1-6
v_gene: TRBV7-9
CDR3aa: CASSLAPGGNSPLHF

j_gene: TRBJ2-7
v_gene: TRBV6-2/TRBV6-3
CDR3aa: CASSYPTYEQYF

j_gene: TRBJ2-3
v_gene: TRBV29-1
CDR3aa: CSALTSGADTQYF

j_gene: TRBJ2-7
v_gene: TRBV7-9
CDR3aa: CASSRGGAYEQYF

j_gene: TRBJ2-1
v_gene: TRBV15
CDR3aa: CATSREAGPHEQFF

j_gene: TRBJ2-5
v_gene: TRBV29-1
CDR3aa: CSVERALETWTQYF

j_gene: TRBJ1-6
v_gene: TRBV3-1
CDR3aa: CASSHPGDSPLHF

j_gene: TRBJ1-5
v_gene: TRBV19
CDR3aa: CASSMGTGNQPQHF

j_gene: TRBJ2-2
v_gene: TRBV9
CDR3aa: CASSAQGASGELFF

j_gene: TRBJ2-7
v_gene: TRBV12-3/TRBV12-4
CDR3aa: CASSIPGNTYEQYF

j_gene: TRBJ2-5
v_gene: TRBV7-9
CDR3aa: CASSLDGLVTQYF

j_gene: TRBJ2-7
v_gene: TRBV29-1
CDR3aa: CSVEETSRGGFYEQYF

j_gene: TRBJ2-7
v_gene: TRBV9
CDR3aa: CASSPSGQGSYEQYF

j_gene: TRBJ2-7
v_gene: TRBV4-1
CDR3aa: CASSQDWGGRTREQYF

j_gene: TRBJ2-1
v_gene: TRBV29-1
CDR3aa: CSVDPGEGYRDEQFF

j_gene: TRBJ1-2
v_gene: TRBV30
CDR3aa: CAWSGLKLDYGYTF

j_gene: TRBJ2-1
v_gene: TRBV28
CDR3aa: CASSLDLAAYNEQFF

j_gene: TRBJ2-5
v_gene: TRBV29-1
CDR3aa: CSGVSQETQYF

j_gene: TRBJ2-7
v_gene: TRBV9
CDR3aa: CASSVEGGEYEQYF

j_gene: TRBJ2-3
v_gene: TRBV5-1
CDR3aa: CASSLEGLAGGPRTDTQYF

j_gene: TRBJ2-7
v_gene: TRBV7-3
CDR3aa: CASSLDSDSSYEQYF

j_gene: TRBJ2-7
v_gene: TRBV28
CDR3aa: CASSLISGVFEQYF

j_gene: TRBJ2-1
v_gene: TRBV28
CDR3aa: CASSLLSPRGSYNEQFF

j_gene: TRBJ2-7
v_gene: TRBV11-2
CDR3aa: CASSWLLTGEVETQYF

j_gene: TRBJ2-5
v_gene: TRBV15
CDR3aa: CATSTRAESGETQYF

j_gene: TRBJ1-1
v_gene: TRBV7-9
CDR3aa: CASSPTTGEGTEAFF

j_gene: TRBJ2-7
v_gene: TRBV6-2/TRBV6-3
CDR3aa: CASSYGRGFYEQYF

j_gene: TRBJ2-7
v_gene: TRBV18
CDR3aa: CASSPPGGPYEQYF

j_gene: TRBJ1-2
v_gene: TRBV4-1
CDR3aa: CASSTPTGSRRGYTF

j_gene: TRBJ2-5
v_gene: TRBV28
CDR3aa: CASSQGGQETQYF

j_gene: TRBJ2-3
v_gene: TRBV29-1
CDR3aa: CSVDSGTSSDTQYF

j_gene: TRBJ1-2
v_gene: TRBV7-8
CDR3aa: CASSSSGSRTIRYGYTF

j_gene: TRBJ2-7
v_gene: TRBV11-3
CDR3aa: CASSLRGAYEQYF

j_gene: TRBJ2-5
v_gene: TRBV12-3/TRBV12-4
CDR3aa: CASSPFGRDSQYF

j_gene: TRBJ2-1
v_gene: TRBV15
CDR3aa: CATSRDKSAGGPGEQFF

j_gene: TRBJ2-6
v_gene: TRBV7-9
CDR3aa: CASSRTTGTGANVLTF

j_gene: TRBJ2-7
v_gene: TRBV7-9
CDR3aa: CASSPTGNPYEQYF

j_gene: TRBJ2-3
v_gene: TRBV20-1
CDR3aa: CSARVPPLLSGRLTDTQYF

j_gene: TRBJ2-7
v_gene: TRBV4-1
CDR3aa: CASSQVGGGPGEQYF

j_gene: TRBJ2-1
v_gene: TRBV5-6
CDR3aa: CASSPRGRISNEQFF

j_gene: TRBJ2-7
v_gene: TRBV27
CDR3aa: CASSHGTAGEQYF

j_gene: TRBJ2-1
v_gene: TRBV9
CDR3aa: CASSVDSMRDEQFF

j_gene: TRBJ1-5
v_gene: TRBV9
CDR3aa: CASSVGQGGNQPQHF

j_gene: TRBJ2-1
v_gene: TRBV29-1
CDR3aa: CSVESAGEQFF

j_gene: TRBJ2-4
v_gene: TRBV5-5
CDR3aa: CASSPVLAKNIQYF

j_gene: TRBJ2-1
v_gene: TRBV9
CDR3aa: CASSVEGSLGEQFF